The rows below give T cell receptor beta chains drawn from one sample of a study of molecular identifiers for immune sequencing clone quantification. Via MiXCR, TCRdb re-called the PCR reads, giving one row per CDR3 protein. The data show about 40,000 distinct CDR3 sequences, approximately 22% seen once. Material for sequencing was naive CD8+ T cells from blood, with Jurkat cell RNA spiked in. The receptors shown here come from a human donor in good health. Some libraries in this study had Jurkat cell RNA spiked in. The CDR3 runs from the conserved cysteine through the conserved F or W. The D gene is left open where the match is weak. A row's size may be missing; if present it is once, few, many or a size class.

V gene	clone size	D gene	J gene	CDR3 protein	CDR3 DNA
TRBV19	NA	NA	TRBJ2-7	CASSSSLAAEDEQYF	TGTGCCAGTAGTTCCTCACTGGCAGCGGAGGACGAGCAGTACTTC
TRBV7-9	NA	NA	TRBJ1-1	CASGRDGLNTEAFF	TGTGCCAGTGGCCGAGACGGATTGAACACTGAAGCTTTCTTT
TRBV7-9	many	NA	TRBJ2-2	CASSRGTAYTGELFF	TGTGCCAGCAGCCGAGGGACTGCCTACACCGGGGAGCTGTTTTTT
TRBV18	many	TRBD1	TRBJ2-7	CASSPPRTGRYEQYF	TGTGCCAGCTCACCACCGAGGACAGGCCGCTACGAGCAGTACTTC
TRBV20-1	NA	NA	TRBJ1-1	CSASEGNTEAFF	TGCAGTGCTAGTGAAGGGAACACTGAAGCTTTCTTT
TRBV9	many	TRBD1	TRBJ2-2	CASSVGQGFGTGELFF	TGTGCCAGCAGCGTAGGACAGGGGTTCGGCACCGGGGAGCTGTTTTTT
TRBV6-1	many	TRBD1	TRBJ1-4	CASSETGEYGKLFF	TGTGCCAGCAGTGAGACAGGGGAGTATGGAAAACTGTTTTTT
TRBV20-1	many	TRBD1	TRBJ2-3	CSAPGQRNTDTQYF	TGCAGTGCCCCGGGACAGCGAAACACAGATACGCAGTATTTT
TRBV5-4	many	NA	TRBJ2-7	CASSLIDRTRDEQYF	TGTGCCAGCAGCTTGATCGACAGGACGAGGGACGAGCAGTACTTC
TRBV7-9	many	NA	TRBJ1-1	CASSLGGPGSTEAFF	TGTGCCAGCAGCCTCGGGGGGCCGGGGAGCACTGAAGCTTTCTTT
TRBV20-1	many	NA	TRBJ2-2	CSASEGPTNTGELFF	TGCAGTGCTAGCGAAGGGCCAACGAACACCGGGGAGCTGTTTTTT
TRBV27	many	TRBD2	TRBJ2-3	CASSLSGGRYTDTQYF	TGTGCCAGCAGTTTATCCGGCGGGAGGTACACAGATACGCAGTATTTT
TRBV19	NA	NA	TRBJ2-4	CASSPFGPAQNIQYF	TGTGCCAGTAGTCCCTTCGGGCCGGCCCAAAACATTCAGTACTTC
TRBV12-3/TRBV12-4	many	NA	TRBJ2-1	CASSLGLGDNEQFF	TGTGCCAGCAGTTTAGGCCTGGGGGACAATGAGCAGTTCTTC
TRBV7-9	many	NA	TRBJ1-1	CASSLARGTEAFF	TGTGCCAGCAGCTTAGCGCGGGGGACTGAAGCTTTCTTT
TRBV7-9	NA	TRBD2	TRBJ2-3	CASSTTSGRPNTQYF	TGTGCCAGCAGCACAACTAGCGGGCGGCCAAATACGCAGTATTTT
TRBV4-3	NA	NA	TRBJ2-1	CASSQEPSLPSAQFF	TGCGCCAGCAGCCAAGAGCCTAGCCTGCCTAGTGCGCAGTTCTTC
TRBV6-5	many	TRBD1	TRBJ1-4	CASSTSRDRGQDEKLFF	TGTGCCAGCAGCACGTCCCGGGACAGGGGGCAAGACGAAAAACTGTTTTTT
TRBV7-9	many	TRBD1	TRBJ2-3	CASSSTTGADTQYF	TGTGCCAGCAGCTCGACCACAGGGGCCGATACGCAGTATTTT
TRBV10-3	many	TRBD1	TRBJ2-2	CAIADRVNTGELFF	TGTGCCATCGCAGACAGGGTAAACACCGGGGAGCTGTTTTTT
TRBV30	many	TRBD1	TRBJ2-3	CAWSEGALGTDTQYF	TGTGCCTGGAGCGAGGGGGCGCTTGGCACAGATACGCAGTATTTT
TRBV13	many	NA	TRBJ2-3	CASSLVTPSTDTQYF	TGTGCCAGCAGCTTAGTTACACCTAGCACAGATACGCAGTATTTT
TRBV3-1	NA	NA	TRBJ2-7	CASSQGQNYEQYF	TGTGCCAGCAGCCAAGGTCAGAACTACGAGCAGTACTTC
TRBV12-3/TRBV12-4	many	NA	TRBJ2-2	CASSPEHTGELFF	TGTGCCAGCAGCCCGGAACACACCGGGGAGCTGTTTTTT
TRBV6-2/TRBV6-3	many	TRBD1	TRBJ1-5	CASTTGNGLQPQHF	TGTGCCAGCACGACAGGGAATGGGCTTCAGCCCCAGCATTTT
TRBV4-3	NA	NA	TRBJ2-7	CASSPLLWIEQYF	TGCGCCAGCAGCCCCCTGTTGTGGATCGAGCAGTACTTC
TRBV6-2/TRBV6-3	NA	NA	TRBJ2-5	CASTNLEGPETQYF	TGTGCCAGCACCAACCTTGAGGGGCCAGAGACCCAGTACTTC
TRBV6-6	few	TRBD2	TRBJ2-1	CASSYPRPGTSGIEDAYNEQFF	TGTGCCAGCAGTTACCCGAGGCCCGGGACTAGCGGGATTGAAGATGCCTACAATGAGCAGTTCTTC
TRBV5-6	medium-sized	NA	TRBJ2-3	CASSLVSGLSTDTQYF	TGTGCCAGCAGCTTGGTGAGCGGACTTAGCACAGATACGCAGTATTTT
TRBV9	many	NA	TRBJ1-1	CASSPTGPNTEAFF	TGTGCCAGCAGCCCAACCGGTCCTAACACTGAAGCTTTCTTT
TRBV12-3/TRBV12-4	many	TRBD2	TRBJ2-2	CASSRGSGANTGELFF	TGTGCCAGCAGTCGGGGGAGCGGGGCGAACACCGGGGAGCTGTTTTTT
TRBV11-2	NA	NA	TRBJ2-5	CASSLRQEYRETQYF	TGTGCCAGCAGCTTGAGGCAGGAGTACCGAGAGACCCAGTACTTC
TRBV12-3/TRBV12-4	many	TRBD1	TRBJ2-6	CASSEAGTGTTSGANVLTF	TGTGCCAGCAGTGAAGCCGGGACAGGCACTACCTCTGGGGCCAACGTCCTGACTTTC
TRBV29-1	NA	TRBD1	TRBJ1-2	CSVEGGQGAYVYTF	TGCAGCGTTGAAGGTGGACAGGGAGCCTATGTCTACACCTTC
TRBV2	many	NA	TRBJ1-6	CASSEGGWLDNSPLHF	TGTGCCAGCAGTGAAGGGGGGTGGTTGGATAATTCACCCCTCCACTTT
TRBV7-6	many	NA	TRBJ2-7	CASSFHRDGSSYEQYF	TGTGCCAGCAGCTTCCACCGGGACGGGAGCTCCTACGAGCAGTACTTC
TRBV10-3	few	NA	TRBJ2-7	CAISEEQGSYEQYF	TGTGCCATCAGTGAGGAACAGGGCTCCTACGAGCAGTACTTC
TRBV3-1	NA	TRBD2	TRBJ2-3	CASSQAPRLAGGPDTQYF	TGTGCCAGCAGCCAAGCACCAAGACTAGCGGGAGGACCAGATACGCAGTATTTT
TRBV6-1	many	TRBD1	TRBJ1-5	CASSEARQGAWQPQHF	TGTGCCAGCAGTGAAGCGAGGCAGGGGGCTTGGCAGCCCCAGCATTTT
TRBV20-1	many	TRBD2	TRBJ2-3	CSASSALRERVTDTQYF	TGCAGTGCTAGCTCCGCGTTGCGGGAGCGGGTCACAGATACGCAGTATTTT
TRBV2	many	NA	TRBJ2-7	CASSEGPGQYF	TGTGCCAGCAGTGAAGGCCCTGGGCAGTACTTC
TRBV5-6	many	NA	TRBJ1-6	CASSLGQSLHF	TGTGCCAGCAGCTTGGGACAGTCCCTCCACTTT
TRBV5-6	many	NA	TRBJ2-5	CASSSMDRALQTQYF	TGTGCCAGCAGCTCCATGGACAGAGCGTTACAGACCCAGTACTTC
TRBV20-1	many	TRBD1	TRBJ1-1	CSATGLDRGYEGTEAFF	TGCAGTGCTACCGGCTTGGACAGGGGTTACGAAGGGACTGAAGCTTTCTTT
TRBV5-1	NA	TRBD2	TRBJ2-5	CASSWPGGGETQYF	TGCGCCAGCAGCTGGCCCGGGGGGGGAGAGACCCAGTACTTC
TRBV3-1	NA	TRBD2	TRBJ2-1	CASSQLSGGVANEQFF	TGTGCCAGCAGCCAACTTAGCGGGGGGGTCGCCAATGAGCAGTTCTTC